The 8 T cell receptor beta chains presented below share a single source sample, sequenced in a study of OX40 agonist ivuxolimab in advanced cancers. Assay used: immunoSEQ multiplex PCR; TCRdb lists only in-frame clones, some missing. The repertoire holds about 46,000 clones, more than 75% seen once, with over 9% in the top ten. This specimen consisted of CD4+ or CD8+ T cells sorted from blood, obtained in a trial of the OX40 agonist ivuxolimab. These TCRs come from an adult with an advanced solid tumor such as melanoma, head and neck, liver or kidney cancer.

This rearrangement joins TRBV4-2 to TRBJ2-1; D may be TRBD2 (6 bases). The germline gives CDR1 LGHNA, CDR2 YNFKEQ. V dropped 0 bases and J dropped 0 bases, with 15 bases sitting between them. The CDR3 sequence is 18 residues long. The CDR3 DNA follows: TGTGCCAGCAGCCAAGATCGAAGCGGGTTCAGCTCCTACAATGAGCAGTTCTTC. Protein sequence: CASSQDRSGFSSYNEQFF.

The genes are TRBV5-8 and TRBJ1-2; perhaps TRBD1 as D (5 bases). The CDR3 is 13 amino acids. The V gene's germline CDR1 is SGHTS and CDR2 YDEGEE. V lost 2 bases and J 5 bases, leaving 10 bases between the germline ends. CDR3 nucleotide sequence: TGTGCCAGCAGCTTCACAGGCGGGTATGGCTACACCTTC. Translating gives CASSFTGGYGYTF.

CDR3 DNA sequence: TGTGCCAGCAGCTTACGTAGCCCAGGGGCGAACACTGAAGCTTTCTTT. Translating gives CASSLRSPGANTEAFF. V is TRBV7-6 and J is TRBJ1-1, with TRBD1 as a possible D gene (6 bases). The CDR3 contains 16 residues. The V gene's germline CDR1 is SGHVS and CDR2 FNYEAQ. Trimming shortened V by 2 bases and J by 1 base, and 14 bases separated the two germline ends.

The chain employs TRBV2 and TRBJ1-6, with D tentatively TRBD1 (5 bases). V gave up 3 bases and J gave up 0 bases, with 9 bases separating them. This CDR3 comprises 16 residues. Germline loops: CDR1 SNHLY, CDR2 FYNNEI. CDR3 protein: CASSDRATSYNSPLHF. Written as DNA, the CDR3 is TGTGCCAGCAGTGACAGGGCCACCTCCTATAATTCACCCCTCCACTTT.

The chain couples TRBV2 to TRBJ2-3; 9 bases line up with TRBD2. Per the germline V gene, CDR1 is SNHLY and CDR2 is FYNNEI. The CDR3 length is 17 residues. Unmatched junction bases numbered 11, after V lost 7 bases and J lost 0 bases. In DNA form, the CDR3 reads TGTGCCAGCATATCGGCTAGCGGGGTTCTTAGCACAGATACGCAGTATTTT. It is translated as CASISASGVLSTDTQYF. Full variable domain (rest looked up from reference TRBV2 and TRBJ2-3): EPEVTQTPSHQVTQMGQEVILRCVPISNHLYFYWYRQILGQKVEFLVSFYNNEISEKSEIFDDQFSVERPDGSNFTLKIRSTKLEDSAMYFCASISASGVLSTDTQYFGPGTRLTVL.

This chain connects TRBV10-2 to TRBJ2-5, with unresolved D. V was trimmed by 6 bases and J by 4 bases, leaving 9 bases between them. Germline V gene lookup returns CDR1 WSHSY and CDR2 SAAADI. CDR3 size: 12 residues. This chain's CDR3 is CASRSGSETQYF. CDR3 coding DNA: TGCGCCAGCAGGAGTGGATCAGAGACCCAGTACTTC.

The rearrangement uses TRBV5-1 and TRBJ1-3, with a tentative D call TRBD1 (5 bases). The germline V gene has CDR1 SGHRS and CDR2 YFSETQ. The CDR3 extends over 13 amino acids. V was trimmed by 1 base and J by 5 bases, leaving 7 bases between them. The CDR3 loop is CASSLTGRNTIYF. The CDR3 DNA is TGCGCCAGCAGCTTGACAGGTAGAAACACCATATATTTT.

This chain joins TRBV25-1 and TRBJ1-1; D might be TRBD1 (6 bases). V gave up 5 bases and J gave up 1 base, with 8 bases separating them. The CDR3 extends over 13 amino acids. In germline, CDR1 is MGHDK, CDR2 SYGVNS. CDR3 residues: CASSIQGNTEAFF. CDR3 bases: TGTGCCAGCAGTATACAGGGGAACACTGAAGCTTTCTTT.